The clone carrying this T cell receptor beta chain was seen a single time. V trimming: 9 bases; J trimming: 0 bases; junction bases outside the gene matches: 7. Looked up from germline, CDR1 is LNHDA and CDR2 is SQIVND (reference sequence). This CDR3 has 14 amino acids. This entry comes from a study of blood T cell repertoires in COVID-19. Overall study: Samples of COVID-19 (acute and convalescent) were obtained from the United States, Italy and Spain.

Profiled with immunoSEQ multiplex PCR; TCRdb holds only in-frame clones, not every one. Of around 140,000 clones listed, about 89% are singletons. Sequenced material: peripheral blood. This sequence was found in a man aged 50 to 59 with active or convalescent COVID-19. The J gene is TRBJ2-7, the V gene TRBV19, with 8 bases matching TRBD1. The CDR3 DNA follows: TGTGCCAGCGCCCGGGACAGGTCCTCCTACGAGCAGTACTTC. It encodes CASARDRSSYEQYF. Drawing the rest from reference TRBV19 and TRBJ2-7, the complete variable domain is DGGITQSPKYLFRKEGQNVTLSCEQNLNHDAMYWYRQDPGQGLRLIYYSQIVNDFQKGDIAEGYSVSREKKESFPLTVTSAQKNPTAFYLCASARDRSSYEQYFGPGTRLTVT.